Listed below are T cell receptor beta chains from one sample, sequenced in a study of immune evolution from preneoplasia to lung adenocarcinoma. Method: immunoSEQ multiplex PCR; TCRdb's copy keeps in-frame clones and lacks some. The repertoire has 2,500 to 3,500 clones, 83% of them found once; the top ten carry roughly 13%. Sequencing used FFPE adjacent normal lung tissue. Receptors originate from a person aged 35 to 50 with lung adenocarcinoma. The CDR3 runs from the conserved cysteine through the conserved F or W. Each record gives: J gene, V gene, D gene, clone size, CDR3 DNA, CDR3 protein. A D gene is named only where the DNA matches it firmly. Expanded clones get a size class; other rows say once, few or many, or leave the size out.

j_call: TRBJ1-5; v_call: TRBV5-1; d_call: .; clone_size: .; cdr3_nt: TGCGCCAGCAGCTTCTCCGGGGACGGGCAGCCCCAGCATTTT; cdr3_aa: CASSFSGDGQPQHF
j_call: TRBJ2-1; v_call: TRBV27; d_call: .; clone_size: .; cdr3_nt: TGTGCCAGCCTCAGAGGGAATGAGCAGTTCTTC; cdr3_aa: CASLRGNEQFF
j_call: TRBJ2-6; v_call: TRBV6-5; d_call: TRBD1; clone_size: .; cdr3_nt: TGTGCCAGCAGTCCAGGGGGCTCCGGGGCCAACGTCCTGACTTTC; cdr3_aa: CASSPGGSGANVLTF
j_call: TRBJ1-5; v_call: TRBV27; d_call: .; clone_size: .; cdr3_nt: TGTGCCAGCAGTTTCGCAGCCTCCTATCAGCCCCAGCATTTT; cdr3_aa: CASSFAASYQPQHF
j_call: TRBJ2-3; v_call: TRBV5-1; d_call: TRBD2; clone_size: .; cdr3_nt: TGCGCCAGCAACTTCGGGGGGTTCGGCACAGATACGCAGTATTTT; cdr3_aa: CASNFGGFGTDTQYF
j_call: TRBJ1-1; v_call: TRBV11-2; d_call: TRBD1; clone_size: .; cdr3_nt: TGTGCCAGCAGCTTGGGACAGGGGAAAATGAACACTGAAGCTTTCTTT; cdr3_aa: CASSLGQGKMNTEAFF
j_call: TRBJ1-1; v_call: TRBV15; d_call: .; clone_size: once; cdr3_nt: TGTGCCACCAGCGACGGGGGGGGACCTGCGAACACTGAAGCTTTCTTT; cdr3_aa: CATSDGGGPANTEAFF
j_call: TRBJ1-1; v_call: TRBV7-7; d_call: .; clone_size: .; cdr3_nt: TGTGCTAGCTCCCCAGGAGGGGTGAACACTGAAGCTTTCTTT; cdr3_aa: CASSPGGVNTEAFF
j_call: TRBJ2-3; v_call: TRBV5-1; d_call: TRBD2; clone_size: .; cdr3_nt: TGCGCCAGCAGCTACCTTGGGCGGGGGTCCACAGATACGCAGTATTTT; cdr3_aa: CASSYLGRGSTDTQYF
j_call: TRBJ1-2; v_call: TRBV4-2; d_call: .; clone_size: .; cdr3_nt: TGTGCCAGCAGCCAAGAGTATGGCTACACCTTC; cdr3_aa: CASSQEYGYTF
j_call: TRBJ1-4; v_call: TRBV25-1; d_call: .; clone_size: once; cdr3_nt: TGTGCCAGCAGTGAGGTGGGGGAAGTTGAAAAACTGTTTTTT; cdr3_aa: CASSEVGEVEKLFF
j_call: TRBJ2-7; v_call: TRBV28; d_call: TRBD2; clone_size: .; cdr3_nt: TGTGCCAGCAGTTCCACCCTCACTAGCGGGAGTATGTACGAGCAGTACTTC; cdr3_aa: CASSSTLTSGSMYEQYF
j_call: TRBJ1-1; v_call: TRBV6-5; d_call: .; clone_size: .; cdr3_nt: TGTGCCAGCAGTTCCAGAACCGTTGGAGGCACTGAAGCTTTCTTT; cdr3_aa: CASSSRTVGGTEAFF
j_call: TRBJ2-7; v_call: TRBV27; d_call: TRBD1; clone_size: .; cdr3_nt: TGTGCCAGCAGTCCATGGGACAGCTCCTACGAGCAGTACTTC; cdr3_aa: CASSPWDSSYEQYF
j_call: TRBJ2-1; v_call: TRBV7-8; d_call: TRBD2; clone_size: .; cdr3_nt: TGTGCCAGCAGCTTAGTAGGTAGCGGGAGAAGACCCCCGTACAATGAGCAGTTCTTC; cdr3_aa: CASSLVGSGRRPPYNEQFF
j_call: TRBJ2-7; v_call: TRBV10-2; d_call: .; clone_size: .; cdr3_nt: TGCGCCAGCAGTGACCTGAACCCTTACGAGCAGTACTTC; cdr3_aa: CASSDLNPYEQYF
j_call: TRBJ2-1; v_call: TRBV28; d_call: .; clone_size: few; cdr3_nt: TGTGCCAGCAGTTTCCACAGGCTATACAATGAGCAGTTCTTC; cdr3_aa: CASSFHRLYNEQFF
j_call: TRBJ2-2; v_call: TRBV7-2; d_call: .; clone_size: .; cdr3_nt: TGTGCCAGCAGCTTAGGGTCGACGGACACCGGGGAGCTGTTTTTT; cdr3_aa: CASSLGSTDTGELFF
j_call: TRBJ2-1; v_call: TRBV27; d_call: .; clone_size: .; cdr3_nt: TGTGCCAGCAGCAAAAAGGGGCATGAGCAGTTCTTC; cdr3_aa: CASSKKGHEQFF
j_call: TRBJ2-1; v_call: TRBV29-1; d_call: TRBD1; clone_size: .; cdr3_nt: TGCAGCGGTCATGACAGGGGATACAATGAGCAGTTCTTC; cdr3_aa: CSGHDRGYNEQFF